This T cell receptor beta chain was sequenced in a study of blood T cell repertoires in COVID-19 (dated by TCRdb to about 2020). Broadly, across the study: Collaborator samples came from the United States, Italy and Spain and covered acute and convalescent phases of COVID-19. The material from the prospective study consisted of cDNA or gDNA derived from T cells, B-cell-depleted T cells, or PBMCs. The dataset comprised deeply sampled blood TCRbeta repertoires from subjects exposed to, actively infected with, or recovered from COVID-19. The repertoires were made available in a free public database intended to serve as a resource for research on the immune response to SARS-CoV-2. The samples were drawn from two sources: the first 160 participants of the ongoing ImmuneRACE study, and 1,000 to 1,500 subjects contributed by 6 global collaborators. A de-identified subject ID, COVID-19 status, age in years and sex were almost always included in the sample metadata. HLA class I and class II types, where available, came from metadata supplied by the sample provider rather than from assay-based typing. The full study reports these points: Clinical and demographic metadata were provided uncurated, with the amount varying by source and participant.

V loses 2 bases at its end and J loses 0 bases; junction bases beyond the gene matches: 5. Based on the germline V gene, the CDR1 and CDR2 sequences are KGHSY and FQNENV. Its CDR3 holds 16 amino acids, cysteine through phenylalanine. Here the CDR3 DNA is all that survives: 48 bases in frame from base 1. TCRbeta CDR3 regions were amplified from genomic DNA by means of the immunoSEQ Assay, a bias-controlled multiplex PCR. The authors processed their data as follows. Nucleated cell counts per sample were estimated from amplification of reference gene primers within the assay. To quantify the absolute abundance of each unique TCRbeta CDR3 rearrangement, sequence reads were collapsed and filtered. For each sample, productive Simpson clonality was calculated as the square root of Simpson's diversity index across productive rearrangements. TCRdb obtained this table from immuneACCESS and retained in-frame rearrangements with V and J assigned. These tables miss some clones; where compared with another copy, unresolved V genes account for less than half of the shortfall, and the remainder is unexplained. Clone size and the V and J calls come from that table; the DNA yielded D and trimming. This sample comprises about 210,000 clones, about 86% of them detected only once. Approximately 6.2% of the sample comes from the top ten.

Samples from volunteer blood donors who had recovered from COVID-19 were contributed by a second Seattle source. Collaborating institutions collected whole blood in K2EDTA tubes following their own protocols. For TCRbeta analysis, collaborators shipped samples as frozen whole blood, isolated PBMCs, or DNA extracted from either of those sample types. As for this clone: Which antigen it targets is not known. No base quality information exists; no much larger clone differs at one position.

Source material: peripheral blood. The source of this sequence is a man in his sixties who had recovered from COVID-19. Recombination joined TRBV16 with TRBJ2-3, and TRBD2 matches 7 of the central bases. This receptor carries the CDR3 CASSQATSASTDTQYF. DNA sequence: TGTGCCAGCAGCCAAGCCACTAGCGCGAGCACAGATACGCAGTATTTT. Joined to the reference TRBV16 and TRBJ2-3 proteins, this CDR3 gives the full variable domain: GEEVAQTPKHLVRGEGQKAKLYCAPIKGHSYVFWYQQVLKNEFKFLISFQNENVFDETGMPKERFSAKCLPNSPCSLEIQATKLEDSAVYFCASSQATSASTDTQYFGPGTRLTVL.